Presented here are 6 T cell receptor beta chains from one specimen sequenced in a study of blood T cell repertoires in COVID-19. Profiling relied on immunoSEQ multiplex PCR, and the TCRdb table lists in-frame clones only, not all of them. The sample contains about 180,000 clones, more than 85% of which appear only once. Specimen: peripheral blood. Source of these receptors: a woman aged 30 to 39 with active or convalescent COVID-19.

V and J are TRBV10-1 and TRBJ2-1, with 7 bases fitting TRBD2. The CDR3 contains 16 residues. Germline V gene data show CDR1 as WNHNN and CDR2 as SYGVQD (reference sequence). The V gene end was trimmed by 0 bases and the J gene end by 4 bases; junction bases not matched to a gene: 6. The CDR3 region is CASSESMVGLYNEQFF. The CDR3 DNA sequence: TGCGCCAGCAGTGAGTCTATGGTGGGACTATACAATGAGCAGTTCTTC.

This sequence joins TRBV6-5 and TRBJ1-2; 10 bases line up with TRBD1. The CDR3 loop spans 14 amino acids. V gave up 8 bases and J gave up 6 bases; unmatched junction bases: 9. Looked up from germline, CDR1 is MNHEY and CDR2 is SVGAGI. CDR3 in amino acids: CASSYGGQGNGYTF. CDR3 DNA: TGTGCCAGCTCTTACGGGGGACAGGGGAATGGCTACACCTTC.

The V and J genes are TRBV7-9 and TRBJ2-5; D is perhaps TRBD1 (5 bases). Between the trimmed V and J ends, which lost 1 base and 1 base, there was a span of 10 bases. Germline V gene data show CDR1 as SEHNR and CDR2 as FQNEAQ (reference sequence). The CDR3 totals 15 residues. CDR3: CASSLETAFQETQYF. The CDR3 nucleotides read TGTGCCAGCAGCTTAGAGACAGCATTCCAAGAGACCCAGTACTTC. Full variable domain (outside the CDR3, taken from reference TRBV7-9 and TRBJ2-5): DTGVSQNPRHKITKRGQNVTFRCDPISEHNRLYWYRQTLGQGPEFLTYFQNEAQLEKSRLLSDRFSAERPKGSFSTLEIQRTEQGDSAMYLCASSLETAFQETQYFGPGTRLLVL.

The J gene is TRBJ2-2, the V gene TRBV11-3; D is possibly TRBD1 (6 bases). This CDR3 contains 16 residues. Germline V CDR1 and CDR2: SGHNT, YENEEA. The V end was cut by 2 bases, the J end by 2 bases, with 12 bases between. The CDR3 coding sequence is TGTGCCAGCAGCTTATCTGGGGGCCTAAACACCGGGGAGCTGTTTTTT. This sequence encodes CASSLSGGLNTGELFF.

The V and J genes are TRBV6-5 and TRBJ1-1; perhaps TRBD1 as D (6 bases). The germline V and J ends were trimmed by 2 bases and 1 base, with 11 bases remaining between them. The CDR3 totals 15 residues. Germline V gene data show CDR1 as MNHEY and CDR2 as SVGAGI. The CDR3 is CASSYLDRPNTEAFF. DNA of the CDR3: TGTGCCAGCAGTTACCTAGACAGGCCGAACACTGAAGCTTTCTTT.

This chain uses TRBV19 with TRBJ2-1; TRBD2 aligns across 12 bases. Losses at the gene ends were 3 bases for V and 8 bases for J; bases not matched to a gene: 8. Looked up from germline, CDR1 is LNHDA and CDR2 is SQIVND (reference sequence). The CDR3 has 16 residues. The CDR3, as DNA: TGTGCCAGTAGTATGGGGCGGACTAGCGGGACGGATGAGCAGTTCTTC. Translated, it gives CASSMGRTSGTDEQFF. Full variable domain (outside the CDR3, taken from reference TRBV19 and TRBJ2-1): DGGITQSPKYLFRKEGQNVTLSCEQNLNHDAMYWYRQDPGQGLRLIYYSQIVNDFQKGDIAEGYSVSREKKESFPLTVTSAQKNPTAFYLCASSMGRTSGTDEQFFGPGTRLTVL.